Following are 7 T cell receptor beta chains from one sample sequenced in a study of shared clonotypes between healthy human individuals. Produced via immunoSEQ multiplex PCR; TCRdb's table is partial and in-frame only. Of more than 2 million clones listed, approximately 96% are singletons. The sequenced material came from naive CD4+ T cells sorted from blood. Regarding subset: CD45RA+ positively selected. These receptors all stem from a man aged 18 to 30 in good health.

This chain connects TRBV6-6 to TRBJ1-4; 8 bases are shared with TRBD1. The CDR3 totals 13 residues. The ends lost 7 bases at V and 7 bases at J; junction bases unmatched: 5. From germline, CDR1 is MNHNY and CDR2 SVGAGI (reference sequence). CDR3 in amino acids: CASTGQGGEKLFF. The CDR3 region has the DNA TGTGCCAGCACCGGACAGGGAGGTGAAAAACTGTTTTTT.

To note about this clone: The sample carries other DNA sequences with the same CDR3. The chain carries TRBV6-5 and TRBJ1-6; 9 bases fit TRBD1. There are 14 residues in the CDR3. Germline V lookup: CDR1 MNHEY, CDR2 SVGAGI. With 7 bases clipped from V and 6 bases from J, the junction kept 4 bases outside the gene matches. The CDR3 sequence is CASTRQGGNSPLHF. The CDR3 DNA reads as TGTGCCAGCACTCGACAGGGGGGTAATTCACCCCTCCACTTT.

This chain links TRBV28 with TRBJ2-2; D not certain. CDR3 size: 13 residues. V was trimmed by 6 bases and J by 5 bases, leaving 10 bases between them. CDR1 is MDHEN, CDR2 SYDVKM, per germline. For the CDR3, the DNA is TGTGCCAGCAGACGGCACACGACCGGGGAGCTGTTTTTT. It codes for CASRRHTTGELFF.

The chain has TRBV21-1 and TRBJ2-7; the table's D call of TRBD2 was not tested on the DNA. TRBV21-1 is listed as a pseudogene. CDR3 length equals 18 residues. The CDR3 region is CASSSWGGFSGLSYEQYF. CDR3 in DNA: TGTGCCAGCAGCTCGTGGGGGGGTTTTAGCGGGCTATCCTACGAGCAGTACTTC.

V usage is TRBV4-1 and J usage is TRBJ1-2, with no clear D. Trimming shortened V by 3 bases and J by 8 bases, and 19 bases separated the two germline ends. CDR3 length: 15 residues. Germline lookup yields CDR1 MGHRA and CDR2 YSYEKL. The CDR3 nucleotides read TGCGCCAGCAGCCATTTCGCAGTAAGTCAGGACGGCTACACCTTC. The encoded protein is CASSHFAVSQDGYTF.

The chain has TRBV19 and TRBJ1-4; tentatively, D is TRBD1 (5 bases). The V end was cut by 4 bases, the J end by 4 bases, with 10 bases between. The CDR3 is made up of 14 amino acids. Germline lookup yields CDR1 LNHDA and CDR2 SQIVND (reference sequence). The CDR3 bases are TGTGCCAGTAGTACGGGGCTGCGTAATGAAAAACTGTTTTTT. Protein: CASSTGLRNEKLFF.

The rearrangement uses TRBV19 and TRBJ1-2; D not certain. Trimming took 7 bases from V and 8 from J, leaving 14 bases between them. There are 12 residues in the CDR3. Looked up from germline, CDR1 is LNHDA and CDR2 is SQIVND (reference sequence). The CDR3: CASNGALGGYTF. The CDR3 bases are TGTGCCAGTAATGGCGCCCTGGGGGGCTACACCTTC.